Below are 4 T cell receptor beta chains sequenced from a single sample in a study of response to subunit inactivated influenza vaccine. TCRdb recomputed calls from the RT-PCR reads with MiXCR, one row per CDR3 protein. Of 650,000 to 800,000 distinct CDR3 sequences listed, approximately 13% are singletons. Sequencing used PBMCs from blood, obtained about 14 days before vaccination. The receptor source for this set is a man aged 50-60 years who received an inactivated influenza vaccine.

The V and J genes are TRBV4-3 and TRBJ1-2; 7 bases fit TRBD1. This CDR3 comprises 14 residues. The V segment lost 0 bases and the J segment 6 bases; nucleotides outside the gene matches: 4. Looked up from germline, CDR1 is LGHNA and CDR2 is YSLEER. Here the CDR3 DNA reads TGCGCCAGCAGCCAAGAGGCGACAGGGAATGGCTACACCTTC. The encoded protein is CASSQEATGNGYTF.

The chain uses TRBV4-2 and TRBJ1-2; D is unclear. The CDR3 runs to 14 residues. Trimming removed 3 bases at V and 5 bases at J, with 13 bases between. Looked up from germline, CDR1 is LGHNA and CDR2 is YNFKEQ. CDR3 sequence: CASSHRRSRYGYTF. CDR3 nucleotide sequence: TGTGCCAGCAGCCATCGTCGCAGTCGTTATGGCTACACCTTC.

The sample holds a few counts of this clonotype. The J gene is TRBJ2-3, the V gene TRBV6-2 or TRBV6-3; a weak D match, TRBD1 (5 bases). V was pared by 0 bases and J by 5 bases, with 15 bases between. Germline V lookup: CDR1 MNHEY, CDR2 SVGEGT. The CDR3 is made up of 16 amino acids. The CDR3 here is CASSYSTASQGDTQYF. Here the CDR3 DNA reads TGTGCCAGCAGTTACTCTACTGCCTCTCAGGGAGATACGCAGTATTTT.

This clonotype was detected a few times. The chain uses TRBV4-3 and TRBJ1-5; TRBD1 is a possible D gene (6 bases). This CDR3 has 16 amino acids. Germline V gives CDR1 LGHNA, CDR2 YSLEER. Trimming left V 1 base short and J 3 bases short, with 13 bases between. CDR3 bases: TGCGCCAGCAGCCAAGGGGGCCCGGGGGCCAATCAGCCCCAGCATTTT. Protein product: CASSQGGPGANQPQHF.